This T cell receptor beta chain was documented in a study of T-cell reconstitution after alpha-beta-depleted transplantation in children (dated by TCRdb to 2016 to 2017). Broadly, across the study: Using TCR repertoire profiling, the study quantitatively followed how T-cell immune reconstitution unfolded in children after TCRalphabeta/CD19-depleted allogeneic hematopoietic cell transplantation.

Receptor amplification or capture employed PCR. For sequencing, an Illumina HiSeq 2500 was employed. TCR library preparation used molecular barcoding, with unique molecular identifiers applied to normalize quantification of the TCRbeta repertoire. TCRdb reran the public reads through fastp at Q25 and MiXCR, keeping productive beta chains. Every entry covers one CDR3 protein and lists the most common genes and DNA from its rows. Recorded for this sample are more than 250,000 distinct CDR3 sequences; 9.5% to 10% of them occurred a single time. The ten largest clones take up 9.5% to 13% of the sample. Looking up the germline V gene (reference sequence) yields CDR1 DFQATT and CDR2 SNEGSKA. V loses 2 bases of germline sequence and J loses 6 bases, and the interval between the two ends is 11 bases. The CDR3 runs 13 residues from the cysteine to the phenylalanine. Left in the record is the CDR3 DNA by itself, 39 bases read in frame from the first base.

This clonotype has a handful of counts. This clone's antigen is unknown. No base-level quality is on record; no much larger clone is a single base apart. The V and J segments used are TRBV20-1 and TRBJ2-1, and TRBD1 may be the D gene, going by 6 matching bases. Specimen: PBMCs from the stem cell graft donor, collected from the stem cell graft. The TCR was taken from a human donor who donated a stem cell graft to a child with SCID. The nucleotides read TGCAGTGCTAGAACCCAACAGGGCAATGAGCAGTTCTTC. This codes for CSARTQQGNEQFF.